Listed here are 8 T cell receptor beta chains from one sample, sequenced in a study of T cell repertoires in cytomegalovirus infection. TCRdb re-analysed the reads in MiXCR, keeping a single row per CDR3 protein. The top ten clones hold 60% to 65% of a sample with tens of thousands of distinct CDR3 sequences, 20% to 25% of them seen once. These receptors' antigens are unknown. This sample comprised CD8+ T cells from cultured PBMCs, obtained from culture after CMV antigen stimulation. Every receptor here comes from a human donor in good health (CMV status not recorded). Some clones in this sample may be carry-over from other donors' samples.

This clonotype was picked up a small number of times. The chain joins TRBV7-9 to TRBJ2-1; a possible D gene is TRBD1 (7 bases). Deletions cut 0 bases from V and 5 bases from J, with 14 bases between. CDR3 size: 16 residues. Germline CDR1 is SEHNR and CDR2 is FQNEAQ (reference sequence). The CDR3 loop reads CASSLAGGQNNNEQFF. The DNA for the CDR3 is TGTGCCAGCAGCTTAGCGGGGGGACAGAATAACAATGAGCAGTTCTTC.

The chain links TRBV7-2 to TRBJ2-1; D gene uncertain. This CDR3 has 13 residues. V lost 2 bases to trimming and J lost 6 bases, with 8 bases between them. Looked up from germline, CDR1 is SGHTA and CDR2 is FQGNSA. CDR3 sequence (DNA): TGTGCCAGCAGCTTACAGTACCTCAATGAGCAGTTCTTC. Encoded protein: CASSLQYLNEQFF. Together with reference TRBV7-2 and TRBJ2-1, the CDR3 gives the full variable domain: GAGVSQSPSNKVTEKGKDVELRCDPISGHTALYWYRQSLGQGLEFLIYFQGNSAPDKSGLPSDRFSAERTGGSVSTLTIQRTQQEDSAVYLCASSLQYLNEQFFGPGTRLTVL.

This clonotype was detected a few times. The chain combines TRBV7-9 with TRBJ1-5, with D possibly TRBD1 on 5 matching bases. The germline V and J ends were trimmed by 4 bases and 5 bases, with 12 bases remaining between them. The CDR3 is 14 amino acids. CDR1 is SEHNR, CDR2 FQNEAQ, per germline (reference sequence). The CDR3 region has the DNA TGTGCCAGCAGCTCACAGGATAATTATCAGCCCCAGCATTTT. Its translation: CASSSQDNYQPQHF.

This clonotype was seen a handful of times. CDR3 loop: CASSLSTAKAGADTQYF. The DNA for the CDR3 is TGCGCCAGCAGCTTGTCAACAGCAAAAGCCGGTGCAGATACGCAGTATTTT. The V gene is TRBV5-1, the J gene TRBJ2-3; D gene ambiguous. This CDR3 region has 17 residues. The V end was cut by 1 base, the J end by 4 bases, with 19 bases between. Looked up from germline, CDR1 is SGHRS and CDR2 is YFSETQ.

This clonotype came up a few times. The rearrangement uses TRBV7-9 and TRBJ2-7; 7 bases match TRBD2. Losses at the gene ends were 4 bases for V and 1 base for J; bases not matched to a gene: 4. CDR3 length: 14 residues. Germline CDR1 and CDR2: SEHNR and FQNEAQ (reference sequence). CDR3 loop: CASSSGTKSYEQYF. As DNA, the CDR3 is TGTGCCAGCAGCTCCGGGACTAAGTCCTACGAGCAGTACTTC.

This rearrangement joins TRBV19 to TRBJ2-7, with D possibly being TRBD1 (5 bases). This CDR3 region has 15 residues. V shed 7 bases and J shed 0 bases, with 16 bases lying between them. CDR1 is LNHDA, CDR2 SQIVND, per germline (reference sequence). The CDR3 region is CASTASGAPSYEQYF. The DNA of the CDR3 is TGTGCCAGTACCGCGTCTGGGGCACCCTCCTACGAGCAGTACTTC.

This clonotype was observed a handful of times. As DNA, the CDR3 is TGTGCCAGCAGCCGAGGGGGGGCCTTTTACAATGAGCAGTTCTTC. It yields the protein CASSRGGAFYNEQFF. This chain uses TRBV7-8 with TRBJ2-1; perhaps TRBD2 as D (7 bases). Trimming stripped 5 bases from V and 4 bases from J, with 15 bases between. The CDR3 has 15 residues. Germline loops: CDR1 SGHVS, CDR2 FQNEAQ.

The table lists this clonotype with many counts. The gene calls are TRBV7-8 and TRBJ1-3; 7 bases are a match to TRBD1. The CDR3 runs 15 residues. The trim removed 0 bases at V and 4 bases at J, leaving 3 bases unmatched. Germline V gives CDR1 SGHVS, CDR2 FQNEAQ. In DNA form, the CDR3 reads TGTGCCAGCAGCTTAGCGGGCAGGGGGGGAAACACCATATATTTT. Protein: CASSLAGRGGNTIYF.